This T cell receptor (beta chain) is from a study of CD8 T cells in ankylosing spondylitis (dated by TCRdb to the late 2010s). Background on the whole study: To find TCR variants linked to disease, the study profiled T cell receptor beta repertoires in ankylosing spondylitis patients and healthy donors. In total, the full study cohort was made up of some 100 healthy donors and approximately 24 ankylosing spondylitis patients. Peripheral blood samples were taken, and synovial fluid was additionally collected from ankylosing spondylitis patients.

After removal of 0 bases from V and 0 bases from J, the junction retains 4 bases not matched to a gene. Taken from cysteine to phenylalanine, the CDR3 has 18 residues. Here the CDR3 DNA is all that survives: 54 bases in frame from base 1. CDR1 WSHSY and CDR2 SAAADI are derived from the germline V gene. What the research found in general, with its limitations: Significant enrichment of the disease-linked clones was reported in matched synovial fluid samples from ankylosing spondylitis patients. A CD8+ phenotype was shown by the disease-linked clones, which were found at relatively low frequencies in peripheral blood. A TCR beta motif of several highly homologous amino acid variants appeared characteristic of blood from ankylosing spondylitis patients. Some motif variants had previously been reported in the synovial fluid and blood of reactive arthritis patients, which suggests shared mechanisms of disease initiation.

The run used an Illumina HiSeq 2500. TCR beta libraries were prepared by quantitative 5'-RACE with molecular barcodes. In the paper's pipeline: To identify disease-linked TCR variants, a new computational method was used, one built on a probabilistic model of VDJ rearrangement. The public reads were run again by TCRdb, first through fastp at Q25 and then through MiXCR, and only productive beta chains were kept. Merged by CDR3 protein, the rows form single entries marked with the most common genes and DNA. The V and J calls were determined by TCRdb, not by the authors. The sample data list more than 200,000 distinct CDR3 sequences, and more than 20% of these were observed just once. The biggest ten clones account for around 0.64% of the sample. About this clonotype itself: Its specific antigen is unknown. The input lacks base qualities; no much larger clone sits a single base away.

The chain is encoded by TRBV10-2 joined to TRBJ2-1; 11 middle bases align to TRBD2. The sequencing input was blood, either unsorted or a sorted T cell fraction (not recorded which). The receptor comes from a male donor with ankylosing spondylitis or in good health (not recorded which). The DNA sequence is as follows: TGCGCCAGCAGTGAGTCGGGACTAGCGGAGCTCTCCTACAATGAGCAGTTCTTC. Its amino acids are CASSESGLAELSYNEQFF.